This is a list of T cell receptor beta chains from one sample in a study of blood T cell repertoires in COVID-19. Libraries were prepared by immunoSEQ multiplex PCR; TCRdb keeps only in-frame clonotypes and omits some of them. The sample holds around 130,000 clones; roughly three quarters are singletons and the top ten take 7.9%. The sequencing sample was made of peripheral blood. The receptors here all came from a human donor in a cohort sampled during active COVID-19. CDR3s include the opening cysteine and the closing phenylalanine or tryptophan. Fields, in order: CDR3 length, J gene, clone size, V gene, D gene, CDR3 DNA, CDR3 protein. A D gene is named only where the DNA matches it firmly. Only part of the rows carry a size: once, few, many, or a class if the clone is expanded.

length: 15
J: TRBJ2-7
size: few
V: TRBV4-2
D: TRBD1
DNA: TGTGCCAGCAGCCAGCGTGGACAGGGGACAGACGAGCAGTACTTC
CDR3: CASSQRGQGTDEQYF

length: 15
J: TRBJ2-7
size: .
V: TRBV12-5
D: TRBD2
DNA: TGTGCTAGTGGTACGCCACCGGGACTACCCTACGAGCAGTACTTC
CDR3: CASGTPPGLPYEQYF

length: 13
J: TRBJ1-5
size: few
V: TRBV6-1
D: .
DNA: TGTGCCAGCAGTGAAAGAGGCAGTCAGCCCCAGCATTTT
CDR3: CASSERGSQPQHF

length: 13
J: TRBJ1-4
size: .
V: TRBV19
D: .
DNA: TGTGCCAGTACCCCCGGTGGGAGTGAAAAACTGTTTTTT
CDR3: CASTPGGSEKLFF

length: 17
J: TRBJ1-1
size: .
V: TRBV5-1
D: TRBD1
DNA: TGCGCCAGCAGCTTGAAGGGACAGGGGGCAAAGGGGACTGAAGCTTTCTTT
CDR3: CASSLKGQGAKGTEAFF

length: 14
J: TRBJ1-1
size: .
V: TRBV4-1
D: .
DNA: TGCGCCAGCAGCCAAGCAACAGGGCGGACTGAAGCTTTCTTT
CDR3: CASSQATGRTEAFF

length: 11
J: TRBJ2-1
size: few
V: TRBV30
D: .
DNA: TGTGCCTGGCTCTCCGGGACTCGTCAGTTCTTC
CDR3: CAWLSGTRQFF

length: 18
J: TRBJ2-3
size: .
V: TRBV4-2
D: .
DNA: TGTGCCAGCAGCCAAGATGGGGGGGCAGGGGCCATAACAGATACGCAGTATTTT
CDR3: CASSQDGGAGAITDTQYF

length: 13
J: TRBJ2-7
size: .
V: TRBV27
D: .
DNA: TGTGCCAGCAGTTCAAGGGGGGAGGGCGAGCAGTACTTC
CDR3: CASSSRGEGEQYF

length: 16
J: TRBJ2-6
size: .
V: TRBV5-1
D: .
DNA: TGCGCCAGCAACCCCACAGGGCCCTCTGGGGCCAACGTCCTGACTTTC
CDR3: CASNPTGPSGANVLTF

length: 11
J: TRBJ1-1
size: .
V: TRBV19
D: .
DNA: TGTGCCAGCCAGGAAACAGGAGAAGCTTTCTTT
CDR3: CASQETGEAFF

length: 16
J: TRBJ2-7
size: .
V: TRBV5-1
D: TRBD2
DNA: TGCGCCAGCAGCTCGACTAGCGGGAGGGCCTACTACGAGCAGTACTTC
CDR3: CASSSTSGRAYYEQYF

length: 16
J: TRBJ1-3
size: .
V: TRBV19
D: .
DNA: TGTGCCAGTACAGATCAGGGTCCCTACTCTGGAAACACCATATATTTT
CDR3: CASTDQGPYSGNTIYF

length: 15
J: TRBJ2-7
size: once
V: TRBV4-2
D: TRBD2
DNA: TGTGCCAGCAGCCAGGGACTAGCGGGGGCCTACGAGCAGTACTTC
CDR3: CASSQGLAGAYEQYF

length: 13
J: TRBJ2-7
size: .
V: TRBV5-1
D: .
DNA: TGCGCCAGCAGCCCCGAGGAGTCCTACGAGCAGTACTTC
CDR3: CASSPEESYEQYF

length: 13
J: TRBJ2-7
size: .
V: TRBV5-1
D: .
DNA: TGCGCCAGCAGCTTATCGTATTCCTACGAGCAGTACTTC
CDR3: CASSLSYSYEQYF

length: 17
J: TRBJ1-5
size: .
V: TRBV3-1/TRBV3-2
D: TRBD1
DNA: TGTGCCAGCAGCCAAGAGGGACAGGGTTATAGCAATCAGCCCCAGCATTTT
CDR3: CASSQEGQGYSNQPQHF

length: 13
J: TRBJ1-1
size: few
V: TRBV3-1/TRBV3-2
D: .
DNA: TGTGCCAGCAGCCCTGGGGGGATCACTGAAGCTTTCTTT
CDR3: CASSPGGITEAFF

length: 13
J: TRBJ2-1
size: .
V: TRBV4-2
D: TRBD2
DNA: TGTGCCAGCAGAAGCGGGAGGTTAGATGAGCAGTTCTTC
CDR3: CASRSGRLDEQFF

length: 16
J: TRBJ2-6
size: .
V: TRBV5-5
D: .
DNA: TGTGCCAGCAGCTTGGGACTCGGTGCCGGGGCCAACGTCCTGACTTTC
CDR3: CASSLGLGAGANVLTF

length: 14
J: TRBJ1-2
size: .
V: TRBV5-5
D: TRBD1
DNA: TGTGCCAGCAGCTTGGGGGGACAGCTATATGGCTACACCTTC
CDR3: CASSLGGQLYGYTF

length: 13
J: TRBJ1-2
size: .
V: TRBV29-1
D: .
DNA: TGCAGCGTTGAAGATCTAAGTAACTATGGCTACACCTTC
CDR3: CSVEDLSNYGYTF

length: 14
J: TRBJ1-1
size: .
V: TRBV30
D: .
DNA: TGTGCCTGGACCCCGGGGGGCACTAACACTGAAGCTTTCTTT
CDR3: CAWTPGGTNTEAFF

length: 15
J: TRBJ2-7
size: .
V: TRBV5-4
D: .
DNA: TGTGCCAGCAGCTCCCGGGACACCGGGGACTACGAGCAGTACTTC
CDR3: CASSSRDTGDYEQYF

length: 15
J: TRBJ2-1
size: .
V: TRBV4-2
D: TRBD2
DNA: TGTGCCAGCAGATCCGAGCGGGACTCCTACAATGAGCAGTTCTTC
CDR3: CASRSERDSYNEQFF

length: 12
J: TRBJ2-3
size: once
V: TRBV30
D: .
DNA: TGTGCCTGGAGCGGGGGCACAGATACGCAGTATTTT
CDR3: CAWSGGTDTQYF

length: 13
J: TRBJ2-7
size: .
V: TRBV3-1/TRBV3-2
D: .
DNA: TGTGCCAGCAGCCAGCCGGGAGTAAAAGAGCAGTACTTC
CDR3: CASSQPGVKEQYF

length: 12
J: TRBJ2-4
size: .
V: TRBV3-1/TRBV3-2
D: .
DNA: TGTGCCAGCAGCCAGACGGGTTACATTCAGTACTTC
CDR3: CASSQTGYIQYF

length: 14
J: TRBJ1-2
size: .
V: TRBV24-1
D: .
DNA: TGTGCCACCAGTGATGCCCGCCAGAACTATGGCTACACCTTC
CDR3: CATSDARQNYGYTF

length: 12
J: TRBJ2-7
size: once
V: TRBV27
D: .
DNA: TGTGCCAGCAGTCCAGGTTCCCACGAGCAGTACTTC
CDR3: CASSPGSHEQYF

length: 12
J: TRBJ2-7
size: .
V: TRBV28
D: .
DNA: TGTGCCAGCAGATCGGGACTCAGGGAGCAGTACTTC
CDR3: CASRSGLREQYF

length: 15
J: TRBJ1-2
size: few
V: TRBV29-1
D: TRBD1
DNA: TGCAGCGTTGAGGGTGGCAGGGGGCGCCTCTATGGCTACACCTTC
CDR3: CSVEGGRGRLYGYTF

length: 14
J: TRBJ2-7
size: .
V: TRBV27
D: TRBD2
DNA: TGTGCCAGCAGTTCGGGACTAGCTATCTACGAGCAGTACTTC
CDR3: CASSSGLAIYEQYF

length: 12
J: TRBJ1-2
size: .
V: TRBV5-4
D: TRBD1
DNA: TGTGCCAGCAGAGCTGACAGGGCCCTTACCACCTTC
CDR3: CASRADRALTTF

length: 14
J: TRBJ1-2
size: .
V: TRBV19
D: TRBD1
DNA: TGTGCCAGTAGCCTCGGGACAGACCTATATGGCTACACCTTC
CDR3: CASSLGTDLYGYTF

length: 16
J: TRBJ2-1
size: .
V: TRBV6-5
D: TRBD2
DNA: TGTGCCAGCAGTTACTCCGTAGCGGGAGGGCCGAGTGAGCAGTTCTTC
CDR3: CASSYSVAGGPSEQFF

length: 15
J: TRBJ1-1
size: few
V: TRBV5-1
D: TRBD1
DNA: TGCGCCAGCAGCGGGGGACAGGGAATGTGGACTGAAGCTTTCTTT
CDR3: CASSGGQGMWTEAFF

length: 16
J: TRBJ1-1
size: few
V: TRBV27
D: .
DNA: TGTGCCAGCAGTTTCCTTGAGCAGGGGAGGAACACTGAAGCTTTCTTT
CDR3: CASSFLEQGRNTEAFF

length: 14
J: TRBJ1-6
size: .
V: TRBV7-9
D: .
DNA: TGTGCCAGCAGTTCGGGGTTTCGTGATTCACCCCTCCACTTT
CDR3: CASSSGFRDSPLHF

length: 16
J: TRBJ1-5
size: once
V: TRBV28
D: .
DNA: TGTGCCAGCTCGGGGTATGGTCTCTTTAGCAATCAGCCCCAGCATTTT
CDR3: CASSGYGLFSNQPQHF

length: 13
J: TRBJ1-1
size: .
V: TRBV7-3
D: .
DNA: TGTGCCAGCAGCTTGACTGGGAACACTGAAGCTTTCTTT
CDR3: CASSLTGNTEAFF

length: 12
J: TRBJ1-1
size: .
V: TRBV30
D: .
DNA: TGTGCCTGGAGAGAAAGGTCGGAGCAAGCTTTCTTT
CDR3: CAWRERSEQAFF

length: 16
J: TRBJ2-7
size: .
V: TRBV11-2
D: TRBD1
DNA: TGTGCCAGCAGCTTAGAGGCAGGGGGCTTCTACTACGAGCAGTACTTC
CDR3: CASSLEAGGFYYEQYF

length: 15
J: TRBJ1-1
size: .
V: TRBV6-4
D: .
DNA: TGTGCCAGCAGTGACGGTTGGGCAGGGATGACTGAAGCTTTCTTT
CDR3: CASSDGWAGMTEAFF

length: 15
J: TRBJ1-5
size: .
V: TRBV5-6
D: TRBD1
DNA: TGTGCCAGCAGCTTGGCCGGCAGGGGGGATCAGCCCCAGCATTTT
CDR3: CASSLAGRGDQPQHF

length: 15
J: TRBJ2-7
size: .
V: TRBV7-9
D: .
DNA: TGTGCCAGCAGTTCGGTCTCCGAGTTCCCTTACGAGCAGTACTTC
CDR3: CASSSVSEFPYEQYF

length: 11
J: TRBJ2-1
size: few
V: TRBV24-1
D: .
DNA: TGTGCCACCAGTGACACGGGGGAGCAGTTCTTC
CDR3: CATSDTGEQFF

length: 16
J: TRBJ1-2
size: .
V: TRBV29-1
D: .
DNA: TGCAGCGTTGAAGTGTCCGTCATGGAGGTGGACTATGGCTACACCTTC
CDR3: CSVEVSVMEVDYGYTF

length: 14
J: TRBJ2-7
size: .
V: TRBV30
D: .
DNA: TGTGCCTGGAGTGTACTAAGAGGCCCCTACGAGCAGTACTTC
CDR3: CAWSVLRGPYEQYF

length: 12
J: TRBJ1-6
size: once
V: TRBV3-1/TRBV3-2
D: .
DNA: TGTGCCAGCAGCTACAGGAATTCACCCCTCCACTTT
CDR3: CASSYRNSPLHF

length: 14
J: TRBJ2-1
size: .
V: TRBV6-4
D: .
DNA: TGTGCCAGCAGTAGATCGGGGGAGAACAATGAGCAGTTCTTC
CDR3: CASSRSGENNEQFF

length: 14
J: TRBJ1-6
size: .
V: TRBV6-4
D: .
DNA: TGTGCCAGCAGTGACGCAGGGGTTGGATCACCCCTCCACTTT
CDR3: CASSDAGVGSPLHF

length: 15
J: TRBJ2-7
size: once
V: TRBV27
D: TRBD2
DNA: TGTGCCAGCAGTTTAAGCGGGGGGCAAAGCTACGAGCAGTACTTC
CDR3: CASSLSGGQSYEQYF

length: 14
J: TRBJ1-3
size: .
V: TRBV24-1
D: .
DNA: TGTGCCACCAGTGATACTAAAGAGGGAAACACCATATATTTT
CDR3: CATSDTKEGNTIYF

length: 12
J: TRBJ2-7
size: .
V: TRBV2
D: .
DNA: TGTGCCACCTCGGACAATACCTACGAGCAGTACTTC
CDR3: CATSDNTYEQYF

length: 12
J: TRBJ1-1
size: .
V: TRBV30
D: .
DNA: TGTGCCTGGAGGAGGGGGATCACTGAAGCTTTCTTT
CDR3: CAWRRGITEAFF

length: 12
J: TRBJ2-7
size: .
V: TRBV12-3/TRBV12-4
D: .
DNA: TGTGCCAGCAGTCCAACAGGGTACGAGCAGTACTTC
CDR3: CASSPTGYEQYF